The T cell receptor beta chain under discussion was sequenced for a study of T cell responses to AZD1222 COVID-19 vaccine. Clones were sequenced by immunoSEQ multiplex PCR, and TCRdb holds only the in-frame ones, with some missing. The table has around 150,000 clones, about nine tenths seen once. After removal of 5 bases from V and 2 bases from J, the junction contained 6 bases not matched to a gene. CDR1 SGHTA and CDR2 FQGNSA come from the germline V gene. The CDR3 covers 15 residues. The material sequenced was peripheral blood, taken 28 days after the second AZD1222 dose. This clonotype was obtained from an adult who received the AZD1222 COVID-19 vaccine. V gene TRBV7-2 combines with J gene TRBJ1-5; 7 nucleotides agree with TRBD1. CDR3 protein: CASSQNRGGNQPQHF. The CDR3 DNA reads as TGTGCCAGCAGCCAAAACAGGGGAGGCAATCAGCCCCAGCATTTT.